The 24 T cell receptor beta chains given below trace back to one sample, sequenced in a study of regulatory T cells in long-lasting Graves disease. The time point: newly diagnosed GD, antithyroid drugs for less than 3 months. Preparation of the TCR library used RNA extracted from PBMCs. CDR3-region Arm-PCR and iRepertoire HTBI primers produced the TCR beta libraries. TCRdb recomputed calls from the multiplex PCR reads with MiXCR, one row per CDR3 protein. The sample shows about 350,000 distinct CDR3 sequences, 15% to 20% of them seen only once. The same data also contributed to another study, on T cells in Graves' hyperthyroidism and ophthalmopathy.

This specimen was peripheral blood mononuclear cells (PBMCs), taken at new diagnosis, from a patient treated with antithyroid drugs. These receptors originate from a woman younger than 30 with Graves disease.

This clonotype appeared many times. The V gene is TRBV12-3 or TRBV12-4, the J gene TRBJ2-1; D not certain. This CDR3 contains 12 residues. The germline V and J ends were trimmed by 0 bases and 9 bases, with 6 bases remaining between them. The CDR3 reads CASSLALLEQFF. The CDR3, as DNA: TGTGCCAGCAGTTTAGCGCTTCTTGAGCAGTTCTTC.

The sample holds a few counts of this clonotype. This chain joins TRBV3-1 and TRBJ2-1, with D possibly TRBD1 on 6 matching bases. With 1 base removed from V and 15 bases from J, the gap between germline ends came to 13 bases. Germline V lookup: CDR1 LGHDT, CDR2 YNNKEL (reference sequence). CDR3 length: 12 amino acids. CDR3 DNA: TGTGCCAGCAGCCAAGTGTTGGGGGCACCGTTCTTC. It codes for CASSQVLGAPFF.

This clonotype turned up a few times. The genes are TRBV6-2 or TRBV6-3 and TRBJ1-1; D is perhaps TRBD1 (5 bases). Per germline, CDR1 MNHEY and CDR2 SVGEGT. V lost 5 bases, J lost 4 bases, and 14 bases lay in between. The CDR3 covers 14 residues. The CDR3 here is CASSEAGGGTEAFF. Here the CDR3 DNA reads TGTGCCAGCAGTGAAGCCGGCGGGGGCACTGAAGCTTTCTTT.

The chain employs TRBV20-1 and TRBJ1-2; D ambiguous. Germline V gene data show CDR1 as DFQATT and CDR2 as SNEGSKA (reference sequence). The CDR3 has 11 residues. Trimming stripped 6 bases from V and 5 bases from J, with 10 bases between. As DNA, the CDR3 is TGCAGTGCCAATGCCGGGTATGGCTACACCTTC. Protein product: CSANAGYGYTF.

As to this clonotype: This may be a read error: a much more frequent sequence differs by one nucleotide. The CDR3 carries no conserved terminal phenylalanine or tryptophan, so it likely arises from a read error. The gene calls are TRBV2 and TRBJ2-5, with 7 bases matching TRBD2. CDR3 length equals 13 residues. Trimming removed 7 bases from V and 2 bases from J; junction bases left unmatched: 4. Per the germline V gene, CDR1 is SNHLY and CDR2 is FYNNEI. CDR3 residues: CASTRDYQETQYS. DNA for the CDR3: TGTGCCAGCACTCGGGACTATCAAGAGACCCAGTACTCC.

This clonotype has a count of ten or more. At one end, the junction sequence differs from germline, possibly due to a read error. The genes are TRBV7-7 and TRBJ2-1; D is possibly TRBD1 or TRBD2 (5 bases each). CDR3 length: 13 amino acids. The germline V gene encodes CDR1 SSHAT and CDR2 FNYEAQ (reference sequence). The CDR3 DNA is TGTGCTAGCAGCCGGGACCGTACCAATGAGCAGTTCTTC. This gives the protein CASSRDRTNEQFF.

This chain connects TRBV25-1 to TRBJ1-2, with D possibly being TRBD1 (5 bases). Trimming removed 8 bases at V and 3 bases at J, with 16 bases between. The CDR3 is made up of 14 amino acids. Germline V CDR1 and CDR2: MGHDK, SYGVNS. The CDR3 DNA sequence: TGTGCCAGCCCCGTGGGGGGGGAGTACTATGGCTACACCTTC. It is translated as CASPVGGEYYGYTF.

This clonotype came up many times. The J gene is TRBJ1-5, the V gene TRBV12-3 or TRBV12-4; D gene unclear. The CDR3 sequence is 14 residues long. The V gene lost 4 bases and the J gene lost 3 bases, with 10 bases spanning the gap. CDR3 protein: CASSWPGNNQPQHF. The CDR3 DNA follows: TGTGCCAGCAGTTGGCCCGGGAACAATCAGCCCCAGCATTTT.

In the case of this clonotype: Sequence at one end of the junction differs from germline and may be a read error. The chain combines TRBV6-4 with TRBJ2-5; either TRBD1 or TRBD2 may fit D (5 bases each). The germline gives CDR1 MRHNA, CDR2 SNTAGT. This CDR3 region has 16 residues. The CDR3 loop is CAGSFGRVMRGETQYF. In DNA, the CDR3 is TGTGCCGGCAGTTTCGGAAGGGTAATGAGGGGAGAGACCCAGTACTTC.

The chain carries TRBV25-1 and TRBJ2-2; D tentatively reads TRBD1 or TRBD2 (6 bases each). The CDR3 extends over 13 amino acids. Trimming took off 10 bases at V and 5 bases at J, with 14 bases between the two ends. Germline lookup yields CDR1 MGHDK and CDR2 SYGVNS. The chain's CDR3 is CATSGAGTGELFF. The CDR3 DNA is TGTGCCACCTCGGGGGCGGGTACCGGGGAGCTGTTTTTT.

The chain employs TRBV6-2 or TRBV6-3 and TRBJ2-1; 7 nucleotides match TRBD2. V gave up 7 bases and J gave up 4 bases; unmatched junction bases: 16. The CDR3 has 17 residues. Looked up from germline, CDR1 is MNHEY and CDR2 is SVGEGT. The CDR3 reads CASIQDKLAGEYNEQFF. DNA of the CDR3: TGTGCCAGCATACAAGATAAACTCGCGGGGGAGTACAATGAGCAGTTCTTC.

The chain employs TRBV28 and TRBJ1-3; 7 bases line up with TRBD1. Germline CDR1 reads MDHEN; CDR2 reads SYDVKM. V was clipped by 10 bases and J by 4 bases; unmatched bases: 7. The CDR3 sequence is 13 residues long. CDR3 DNA: TGTGCCACCGCTCCAGGGGGGGGAAACACCATATATTTT. Translation: CATAPGGGNTIYF.

The chain is built from TRBV2 and TRBJ1-5, with D maybe TRBD1 (5 bases). Germline loops: CDR1 SNHLY, CDR2 FYNNEI. This CDR3 has 13 amino acids. With 2 bases removed from V and 6 bases from J, the gap between germline ends came to 8 bases. The CDR3, as DNA: TGTGCCAGCAGTGAACAGGGTGGTCAGCCCCAGCATTTT. Its protein product is CASSEQGGQPQHF.

This rearrangement joins TRBV2 to TRBJ1-2; TRBD1 matches at 9 bases. Germline V gene data show CDR1 as SNHLY and CDR2 as FYNNEI. The V gene end was trimmed by 5 bases and the J gene end by 4 bases; junction bases not matched to a gene: 8. The CDR3 sequence is 15 residues long. The CDR3 spells CASSLSGTGPYGYTF. CDR3 coding DNA: TGTGCCAGCAGTTTGTCCGGGACAGGGCCCTATGGCTACACCTTC. Full variable domain (remainder filled in from reference TRBV2 and TRBJ1-2): EPEVTQTPSHQVTQMGQEVILRCVPISNHLYFYWYRQILGQKVEFLVSFYNNEISEKSEIFDDQFSVERPDGSNFTLKIRSTKLEDSAMYFCASSLSGTGPYGYTFGSGTRLTVV.

Only a few counts were recorded for this clonotype. V usage is TRBV6-1 and J usage is TRBJ1-5; a weak D match, TRBD1 (5 bases). Germline V gene data show CDR1 as MNHNS and CDR2 as SASEGT. The CDR3 runs to 12 residues. V was shortened by 7 bases and J by 5 bases, with 9 bases between the two germline ends. As DNA, the CDR3 is TGTGCCAGCACCCAAGGGGATCAGCCCCAGCATTTT. Translated, it gives CASTQGDQPQHF.

The chain joins TRBV29-1 to TRBJ2-1, with D possibly matching TRBD2 (5 bases). V lost 6 bases and J 7 bases, leaving 16 bases between the germline ends. Germline CDR1 SQVTM, CDR2 ANQGSEA. The CDR3 has 13 residues. In nucleotides, the CDR3 is TGCAGCGTCCGCCACGGTGGGAGTAATGAGCAGTTCTTC. This gives the protein CSVRHGGSNEQFF.

There are a few counts of this clonotype. The J gene is TRBJ1-3, the V gene TRBV12-3 or TRBV12-4; possible D gene TRBD1, 5 bases. This CDR3 has 15 amino acids. With 6 bases removed from V and 0 bases from J, the gap between germline ends came to 12 bases. The CDR3 region has the DNA TGTGCCAGCAGCGTATCAGGGTACTCTGGAAACACCATATATTTT. This encodes CASSVSGYSGNTIYF.

This clonotype was seen once. Being one base from a much bigger clone, this may be a read error. The rearrangement links TRBV11-2 to TRBJ2-3; 8 positions match TRBD2. Trimming took 5 bases from V and 2 from J; bases not matched to a gene: 15. Germline V gene sequence: CDR1 SGHAT, CDR2 FQNNGV. This CDR3 comprises 18 residues. Here the CDR3 reads CASSIYFLAGGATDTQYF. The CDR3 DNA reads as TGTGCCAGCAGCATATATTTTCTGGCGGGGGGTGCCACAGATACGCAGTATTTT.

The V and J genes are TRBV7-2 and TRBJ2-1, with TRBD2 matching over 16 bases. The better agreement between TRBJ2-5 and the DNA end casts doubt on the J call. CDR1 is SGHTA and CDR2 is FQGNSA in the germline V gene. The CDR3 contains 16 residues. The CDR3 DNA is TGTGCCAGCAGCTCCGCCGGGACTAGCGGGGGGGCGGCCCAGTACTTC. It is translated as CASSSAGTSGGAAQYF.

The chain couples TRBV5-1 to TRBJ1-5; D not resolved. The CDR3 has 16 residues. CDR1 and CDR2 (germline): SGHRS, YFSETQ. Trimming cost V 5 bases and J 2 bases, with 17 bases left between them. CDR3 DNA: TGCGCCAGCAGGATGGAAGATGGGGTGGGCAATCAGCCCCAGCATTTT. Amino acids: CASRMEDGVGNQPQHF.

This clonotype was counted ten times or more. The chain joins TRBV6-9 to TRBJ2-3; 8 bases map to TRBD2. CDR1 and CDR2 (germline): MNHGY, SVAAGI. This CDR3 contains 13 residues. V dropped 3 bases and J dropped 8; count of bases not matched to a gene: 4. The CDR3 coding sequence is TGTGCCAGCAGTTACCCGGGACTAGGTACGCAGTATTTT. Its translation is CASSYPGLGTQYF.

This clonotype was found many times. The V and J genes are TRBV7-8 and TRBJ2-1; D may be TRBD2 (6 bases). V lost 8 bases and J lost 5, with 19 bases in between. The CDR3 consists of 15 residues. CDR1 is SGHVS and CDR2 is FQNEAQ in the germline V gene. Here the CDR3 DNA reads TGTGCCAGCGGCGGGGCCCAAAGGTCGGACAATGAGCAGTTCTTC. Protein sequence: CASGGAQRSDNEQFF. Supplemented by reference TRBV7-8 and TRBJ2-1, the full variable domain reads GAGVSQSPRYKVAKRGQDVALRCDPISGHVSLFWYQQALGQGPEFLTYFQNEAQLDKSGLPSDRFFAERPEGSVSTLKIQRTQQEDSAVYLCASGGAQRSDNEQFFGPGTRLTVL.

This clonotype has a count of ten or more. The chain couples TRBV5-1 to TRBJ2-2, with unresolved D. This CDR3 spans 15 amino acids. Trimming removed 0 bases from V and 2 bases from J, with 8 bases in between. The germline V gene encodes CDR1 SGHRS and CDR2 YFSETQ. The CDR3, as DNA: TGCGCCAGCAGCTTGGCGGTAGGCAACACCGGGGAGCTGTTTTTT. Amino acid sequence: CASSLAVGNTGELFF. Looking up the rest from reference TRBV5-1 and TRBJ2-2 gives the full variable domain: KAGVTQTPRYLIKTRGQQVTLSCSPISGHRSVSWYQQTPGQGLQFLFEYFSETQRNKGNFPGRFSGRQFSNSRSEMNVSTLELGDSALYLCASSLAVGNTGELFFGEGSRLTVL.

This clonotype was observed at least ten times. The chain couples TRBV2 to TRBJ1-6; 7 nucleotides align to TRBD1. J gave up 10 bases and V 10 bases, and 7 bases lay outside the gene matches. This CDR3 comprises 12 residues. The V gene's germline CDR1 is SNHLY and CDR2 FYNNEI. CDR3 coding DNA: TGTGCCACCAGGGGGTCAGCATCACCCCTCCACTTT. This translates into CATRGSASPLHF.